The 20 T cell receptor beta chains in this list originate from one sample, sequenced in a study of cytomegalovirus exposure and HLA in healthy donors. PCR amplification relied on 60 Vbeta primers (plus 13 Jbeta primers). Only in-frame clones appear in the TCRdb table, and some are missing; sequencing was by immunoSEQ multiplex PCR. The table shows roughly 190,000 clones, with approximately 78% occurring only once. Sequencing input: PBMCs. Receptors were obtained from a woman aged 18-29 years in good health and CMV-seronegative.

The genes are TRBV7-2 and TRBJ1-6; D possibly corresponds to TRBD1 (5 bases). Germline V gene lookup returns CDR1 SGHTA and CDR2 FQGNSA. The CDR3 loop spans 15 amino acids. V shed 1 base and J shed 9 bases, with 13 bases lying between them. CDR3 sequence (DNA): TGTGCCAGCAGCTTAGGCCAAGGGGCAGGTTCACCCCTCCACTTT. As protein: CASSLGQGAGSPLHF.

The chain joins TRBV5-6 to TRBJ2-1, with D perhaps matching TRBD2 (5 bases). Germline V gene data show CDR1 as SGHDT and CDR2 as YYEEEE. V was cut by 1 base and J by 4 bases, with 12 bases left in between. The CDR3 is 15 amino acids. The chain's CDR3 is CASSLRPGNYNEQFF. Written as DNA, the CDR3 is TGTGCCAGCAGCTTGAGACCCGGGAATTACAATGAGCAGTTCTTC.

The V gene is TRBV7-8, the J gene TRBJ1-1; 9 nucleotides align to TRBD1. Trimming at V came to 3 bases and at J to 5 bases, leaving 7 bases not matched to a gene. The CDR3 covers 15 residues. CDR1 and CDR2 from the germline V gene are SGHVS and FQNEAQ. For the CDR3, the DNA is TGTGCCAGCAGCTTCCGGACAGGGGCGGGTACTGAAGCTTTCTTT. Protein sequence: CASSFRTGAGTEAFF.

This clone turned up a few times. CDR3: CASSWTAGGPANNEQFF. CDR3 DNA sequence: TGCGCCAGCAGTTGGACTGCGGGAGGGCCAGCTAACAATGAGCAGTTCTTC. This chain joins TRBV5-1 and TRBJ2-1; 9 positions match TRBD2. The germline V gene has CDR1 SGHRS and CDR2 YFSETQ. This CDR3 comprises 17 residues. J lost 5 bases, V lost 5 bases, and 14 bases had no gene match.

This clone was detected only a few times. V is TRBV4-2 and J is TRBJ2-7, with D tentatively TRBD2 (6 bases). The CDR3 spans 14 residues. Trimming left V 5 bases short and J 2 bases short, with 13 bases between. Looked up from germline, CDR1 is LGHNA and CDR2 is YNFKEQ. The CDR3 DNA reads as TGTGCCAGCAGCACACTACTAGCACCCTACGAGCAGTACTTC. Protein: CASSTLLAPYEQYF.

CDR3 nucleotide sequence: TGCGCCAGCAGCCCGGGACTAGCGGGGAATGAGCAGTTCTTC. Its protein is CASSPGLAGNEQFF. The chain joins TRBV4-3 to TRBJ2-1, with 13 nucleotides matching TRBD2. CDR3 length equals 14 residues. CDR1 LGHNA and CDR2 YSLEER come from the germline V gene. Trimming took 4 bases from V and 7 from J; bases not matched to a gene: 1.

The sample holds one count of this clone. CDR3: CASSPFGLARTGELFF. DNA for the CDR3: TGTGCCAGCAGCCCGTTCGGGCTAGCTCGGACCGGGGAGCTGTTTTTT. This chain joins TRBV5-4 and TRBJ2-2; D is possibly TRBD2 (5 bases). Germline lookup yields CDR1 SGHNT and CDR2 YYREEE (reference sequence). The CDR3 contains 16 residues. V shed 4 bases and J shed 5 bases, with 18 bases lying between them.

V usage is TRBV2 and J usage is TRBJ2-5, with 8 nucleotides matching TRBD2. Trimming cost V 1 base and J 2 bases; bases outside gene matches: 3. This CDR3 spans 15 amino acids. Germline V gene sequence: CDR1 SNHLY, CDR2 FYNNEI. The CDR3: CASSEGGLVQETQYF. CDR3 DNA sequence: TGTGCCAGCAGTGAAGGGGGACTAGTGCAAGAGACCCAGTACTTC.

This sequence joins TRBV27 and TRBJ2-2; TRBD2 matches at 9 bases. The CDR3 has 18 amino acids. CDR1 is MNHEY, CDR2 SMNVEV, per germline (reference sequence). V shed 4 bases and J 4 bases; nucleotides not matched to a gene: 13. Written as DNA, the CDR3 is TGTGCCAGCAGTTATTTCCATCTTAGCGGGAGCGTCACCGGGGAGCTGTTTTTT. This codes for CASSYFHLSGSVTGELFF.

This clone was seen just once. The chain couples TRBV19 to TRBJ2-2; D remains unclear. CDR1 LNHDA and CDR2 SQIVND come from the germline V gene (reference sequence). V was cut by 7 bases and J by 7 bases, with 10 bases left in between. CDR3 size: 12 residues. The CDR3 DNA is TGTGCCAGTATTACTGCTCTCGGGGAGCTGTTTTTT. Translating gives CASITALGELFF.

The V and J genes are TRBV6-5 and TRBJ2-7; 9 bases align to TRBD1. From germline, CDR1 is MNHEY and CDR2 SVGAGI. This CDR3 is built from 15 residues. The ends lost 7 bases at V and 2 bases at J; junction bases unmatched: 9. CDR3 sequence reads: CASTRWGTGTYEQYF. The DNA of the CDR3 is TGTGCCAGCACTCGCTGGGGGACAGGGACCTACGAGCAGTACTTC.

CDR3 DNA: TGTGCCAGCAGTGCGACTAGCGGGAGGCTAACCGGGGAGCTGTTTTTT. This gives the protein CASSATSGRLTGELFF. This chain joins TRBV27 and TRBJ2-2; 13 bases are shared with TRBD2. The CDR3 has 16 residues. V was pared by 5 bases and J by 5 bases, with 5 bases of the junction left unmatched. CDR1 is MNHEY, CDR2 SMNVEV, per germline (reference sequence).

This clone was detected only once. The chain uses TRBV4-2 and TRBJ1-2; a weak D match, TRBD1 (6 bases). There are 15 residues in the CDR3. Per germline, CDR1 LGHNA and CDR2 YNFKEQ. V was cut by 6 bases and J by 6 bases, with 20 bases left in between. The CDR3 DNA reads TGTGCCAGCAGTTCAGGACAGCCAACTATGGATGGCTACACCTTC. It is translated as CASSSGQPTMDGYTF.

This clone was observed a single time. V usage is TRBV7-9 and J usage is TRBJ1-3; 8 bases are shared with TRBD1. Germline V CDR1 and CDR2: SEHNR, FQNEAQ (reference sequence). This CDR3 is built from 15 residues. The J segment lost 3 bases and the V segment lost 2 bases, leaving 3 bases of the junction unmatched. Here the CDR3 reads CASSLQTGDGNTIYF. The CDR3 nucleotides are TGTGCCAGCAGCTTACAGACAGGGGATGGAAACACCATATATTTT.

This clone was seen a single time. This chain links TRBV4-2 with TRBJ2-1; 16 bases align to TRBD2. J was trimmed by 4 bases and V by 3 bases; bases with no gene match: 3. Per germline, CDR1 LGHNA and CDR2 YNFKEQ. The CDR3 extends over 17 amino acids. The CDR3 reads CASSHEGLAGGYNEQFF. CDR3 nucleotide sequence: TGTGCCAGCAGCCACGAGGGACTAGCGGGAGGGTACAATGAGCAGTTCTTC.

This sequence joins TRBV19 and TRBJ1-2, with 7 bases identical to TRBD1. The CDR3 contains 14 residues. CDR1 is LNHDA and CDR2 is SQIVND in the germline V gene (reference sequence). The V segment lost 8 bases and the J segment 8 bases; nucleotides outside the gene matches: 14. The CDR3 sequence: CASRDSYQPSGYTF. CDR3 bases: TGTGCCAGTCGGGACAGCTATCAACCCAGCGGCTACACCTTC.

The chain couples TRBV5-6 to TRBJ2-5, with D uncertain. The V gene's germline CDR1 is SGHDT and CDR2 YYEEEE. V dropped 1 base and J dropped 1 base, with 11 bases sitting between them. The CDR3 sequence is 15 residues long. CDR3 nucleotide sequence: TGTGCCAGCAGCTTGTTGGGCAGGCCCCAAGAGACCCAGTACTTC. Translation gives CASSLLGRPQETQYF. The full variable domain, rest sourced from reference TRBV5-6 and TRBJ2-5, is DAGVTQSPTHLIKTRGQQVTLRCSPKSGHDTVSWYQQALGQGPQFIFQYYEEEERQRGNFPDRFSGHQFPNYSSELNVNALLLGDSALYLCASSLLGRPQETQYFGPGTRLLVL.

The V gene is TRBV21-1, the J gene TRBJ2-7; the table's TRBD2 call for D was not verified on the DNA. TRBV21-1 is reported as a pseudogene. The CDR3 sequence is 14 residues long. The CDR3 reads CASIRSGNSYEQYF. CDR3 coding DNA: TGTGCCAGCATCCGTAGCGGGAACTCCTACGAGCAGTACTTC.

CDR3 sequence reads: CASSVKGRGPDTQYF. The DNA for the CDR3 is TGTGCCAGCAGCGTAAAGGGAAGGGGGCCAGATACGCAGTATTTT. This chain connects TRBV9 to TRBJ2-3; 7 bases match TRBD1. Trimming cost V 1 base and J 4 bases; bases outside gene matches: 6. The CDR3 contains 15 residues. The germline CDR1 and CDR2 sequences are SGDLS and YYNGEE.

This sequence joins TRBV9 and TRBJ1-3, with D perhaps matching TRBD1 (5 bases). The CDR3 is 15 amino acids. The germline V and J ends were trimmed by 1 base and 3 bases, with 11 bases remaining between them. The germline CDR1 and CDR2 sequences are SGDLS and YYNGEE. The DNA of the CDR3 is TGTGCCAGCAGCGTATCGGGGAGGGGTGGAAACACCATATATTTT. It codes for CASSVSGRGGNTIYF.